These T cell receptor beta chains were read from a single sample in a study of T cells in Graves' hyperthyroidism and ophthalmopathy. TCRdb analysed the multiplex PCR reads with MiXCR anew, one entry per CDR3 protein. Among hundreds of thousands of distinct CDR3 sequences listed, roughly 17% were seen once. Input material: blood. The receptors originated from a woman aged 18-29 years with Graves' ophthalmopathy. The conserved cysteine and the conserved F or W are not part of the CDR3 here. The order of the fields is CDR3 length, V gene, D gene, J gene, CDR3 protein. A D gene is named only where the DNA matches it firmly.

11	TRBV12-3/TRBV12-4	TRBD2	TRBJ2-7	ASRRTSGVEQY
13	TRBV5-1	TRBD1	TRBJ1-1	ASSTGQVFNTEAF
10	TRBV2	NA	TRBJ1-2	ASTGNDYGYT
12	TRBV27	NA	TRBJ2-7	ASSGNIAGSGQY
14	TRBV4-1	TRBD1	TRBJ1-3	ASSQDGDRVVNTIY
10	TRBV15	NA	TRBJ1-1	ATSTGNTEAF
11	TRBV4-3	NA	TRBJ2-1	ASSQDMFNEQF
12	TRBV7-2	NA	TRBJ1-2	ASSLGGLSDGYT
11	TRBV9	TRBD2	TRBJ2-1	ASSTSSGGEQF
9	TRBV12-3/TRBV12-4	NA	TRBJ2-1	ASSLEYPQF
11	TRBV6-1	NA	TRBJ1-6	ASSGTFNSPLH
12	TRBV29-1	NA	TRBJ1-4	SAQSGFANEKLF
15	TRBV4-1	NA	TRBJ2-3	ASSQDEKAGGTDTQY
16	TRBV5-8	TRBD1	TRBJ1-6	ASSSRDRGSSYNSPLH
11	TRBV28	NA	TRBJ1-2	ASSLIQVPSDT